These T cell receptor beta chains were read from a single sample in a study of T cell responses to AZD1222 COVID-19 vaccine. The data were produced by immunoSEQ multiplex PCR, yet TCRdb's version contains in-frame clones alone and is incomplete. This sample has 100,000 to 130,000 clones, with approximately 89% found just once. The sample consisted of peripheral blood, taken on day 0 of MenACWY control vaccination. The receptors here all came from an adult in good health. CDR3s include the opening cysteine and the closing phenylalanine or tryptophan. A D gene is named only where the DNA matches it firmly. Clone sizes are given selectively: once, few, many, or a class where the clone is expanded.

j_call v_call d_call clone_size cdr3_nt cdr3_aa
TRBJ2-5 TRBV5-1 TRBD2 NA TGCGCCAGCAGCCCTGGACTAGCGGGGGCCCAAGAGACCCAGTACTTC CASSPGLAGAQETQYF
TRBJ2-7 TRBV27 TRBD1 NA TGTGCCAGCAGTCCGGGACAGGGGTACGAGCAGTACTTC CASSPGQGYEQYF
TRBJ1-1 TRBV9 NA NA TGTGCCAGCAGCGTAGATGGGGGTATCACTGAAGCTTTCTTT CASSVDGGITEAFF
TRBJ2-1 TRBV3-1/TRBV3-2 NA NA TGTGCCAGCAGCCAAATACCGGGAAATGTGAATGAGCAGTTCTTC CASSQIPGNVNEQFF
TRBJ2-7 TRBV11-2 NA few TGTGCCAGCAGCTTAGATAGCTACGAGCAGTACTTC CASSLDSYEQYF
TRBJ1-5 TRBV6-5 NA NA TGTGCCAGCAGTTGGAATAGCAATCAGCCCCAGCATTTT CASSWNSNQPQHF
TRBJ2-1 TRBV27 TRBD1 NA TGTGCCAGCAGTTATGGACAGGGGCTTGAGCAGTTCTTC CASSYGQGLEQFF
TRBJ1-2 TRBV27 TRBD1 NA TGTGCCAGCAGTTTCGGACAGGGCCTACTTGGCTACACCTTC CASSFGQGLLGYTF
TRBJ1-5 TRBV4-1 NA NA TGCGCCAGCAGCGGACGACAGCAACAGCCCCAGCATTTT CASSGRQQQPQHF
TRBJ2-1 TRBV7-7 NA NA TGTGCTAGCAGCTCTGGACCGGGACGCCTATCCTACAATGAGCAGTTCTTC CASSSGPGRLSYNEQFF
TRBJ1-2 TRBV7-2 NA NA TGTGCCAGCAGCCTCTCGACGGCAAACTATGGCTACACCTTC CASSLSTANYGYTF
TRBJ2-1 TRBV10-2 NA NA TGCGCCAGCCGGGGGAGCTCCTACAATGAGCAGTTCTTC CASRGSSYNEQFF
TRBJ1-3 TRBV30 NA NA TGTGCCTGGACCAGACAGGGAAACACCATATATTTT CAWTRQGNTIYF
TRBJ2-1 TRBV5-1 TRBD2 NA TGCGCCAGCAGCTTGGCCGCTGGACTAGCGGGGGGGAGGCAGTTCTTC CASSLAAGLAGGRQFF
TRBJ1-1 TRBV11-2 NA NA TGTGCCAGCAGCTCGAATGTCCTGGGATTTATGAACACTGAAGCTTTCTTT CASSSNVLGFMNTEAFF
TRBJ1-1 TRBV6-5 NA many TGTGCCAGCAGCCCCGGTATGTTCGCTTTCTTT CASSPGMFAFF
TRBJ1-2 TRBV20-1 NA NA TGCAGTGCTAGTGATGGACAGCCACACCCTAACTATGGCTACACCTTC CSASDGQPHPNYGYTF
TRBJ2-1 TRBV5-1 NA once TGCGCCAGCAGCTTGGCCGGGCCTCACAATGAGCAGTTCTTC CASSLAGPHNEQFF
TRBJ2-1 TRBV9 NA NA TGTGCCAGCAGCGTAGGTGGAGGGTCCTACAATGAGCAGTTCTTC CASSVGGGSYNEQFF
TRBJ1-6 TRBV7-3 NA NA TGTGCCAGCAGCCCCCAAGGCCGGGGAAATTCACCCCTCCACTTT CASSPQGRGNSPLHF
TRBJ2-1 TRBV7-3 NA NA TGTGCCAGCAGCTCACCCGGCGCAAGCTCCTACAATGAGCAGTTCTTC CASSSPGASSYNEQFF
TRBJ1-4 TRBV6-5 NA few TGTGCCAGCAGTTACTCGTTTATAGAAAAACTGTTTTTT CASSYSFIEKLFF
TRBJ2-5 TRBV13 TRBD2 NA TGTGCCAGCAGCTTAGCGGGGGGGCCTGAGACCCAGTACTTC CASSLAGGPETQYF
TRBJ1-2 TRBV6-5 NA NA TGTGCCAGCAAGTTGGGACCCCACTATGGCTACACCTTC CASKLGPHYGYTF
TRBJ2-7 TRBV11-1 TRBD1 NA TGTGCCAGCAGCCCAGAACCGGGACAGGGGAGCGACGAGCAGTACTTC CASSPEPGQGSDEQYF
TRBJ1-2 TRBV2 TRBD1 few TGTGCCAGCACGAATCCGGGACAGCCCTTCCTTTATGGCTACACCTTC CASTNPGQPFLYGYTF
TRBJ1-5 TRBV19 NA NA TGTGCCAGTAGTGGACCCAATCAGCCCCAGCATTTT CASSGPNQPQHF
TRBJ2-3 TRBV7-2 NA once TGTGCCAGCAGCTTAGCGAGTGAGGGCCGAGATACGCAGTATTTT CASSLASEGRDTQYF
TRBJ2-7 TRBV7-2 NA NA TGTGCCAGCAGCTTAGTTTTTGACTACGAGCAGTACTTC CASSLVFDYEQYF
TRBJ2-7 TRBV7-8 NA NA TGTGCCAGCAGCTTAGCGCGGGGCCTTCCCTACGAGCAGTACTTC CASSLARGLPYEQYF
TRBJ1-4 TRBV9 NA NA TGTGCCAGCAGCGCAACTACCGGGCGTGAAAAACTGTTTTTT CASSATTGREKLFF
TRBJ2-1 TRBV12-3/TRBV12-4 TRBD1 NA TGTGCCAGCAGGACAGGGTGGAACAATGAGCAGTTCTTC CASRTGWNNEQFF
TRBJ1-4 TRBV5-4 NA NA TGTGCCAGCAGCTTGCATGCAGATGAAAAACTGTTTTTT CASSLHADEKLFF
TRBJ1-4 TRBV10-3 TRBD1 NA TGTGCCATCAGTGACATGACAGGGGGCAATGAAAAACTGTTTTTT CAISDMTGGNEKLFF
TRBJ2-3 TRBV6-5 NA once TGTGCCAGCTTACGGACCTCCGGGACAGATACGCAGTATTTT CASLRTSGTDTQYF
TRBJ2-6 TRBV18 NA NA TGTGCCAGCTCACCGGGCAGCTCTGGGGCCAACGTCCTGACTTTC CASSPGSSGANVLTF
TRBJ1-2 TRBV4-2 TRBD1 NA TGTGCCAGCAGCCACTCCGGACAGGGAAACTATGGCTACACCTTC CASSHSGQGNYGYTF
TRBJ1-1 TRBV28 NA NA TGTGCCAGCAGTTCCCCCTATCTCCCTGAAGCTTTCTTT CASSSPYLPEAFF
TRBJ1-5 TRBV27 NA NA TGTGCCAGCAGTCCCATATTGGGACGGCCCTTCAATCAGCCCCAGCATTTT CASSPILGRPFNQPQHF
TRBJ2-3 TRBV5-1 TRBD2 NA TGCGCCAGCAGCGCGGGACTAGTTAACACAGATACGCAGTATTTT CASSAGLVNTDTQYF
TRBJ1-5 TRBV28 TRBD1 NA TGTGCCAGCGGTAAAACAGGGGGCGATCAGCCCCAGCATTTT CASGKTGGDQPQHF
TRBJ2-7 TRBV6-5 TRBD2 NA TGTGCCAGCAGTTACTCTAGCGGGGGGGCCTACGAGCAGTACTTC CASSYSSGGAYEQYF
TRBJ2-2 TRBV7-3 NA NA TGTGCCAGCAGCTTAACGTCCGGGACCGCTACCGGGGAGCTGTTTTTT CASSLTSGTATGELFF
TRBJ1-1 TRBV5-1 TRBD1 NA TGCGCCAGCAGCTTCGACGGGCCGGGACAGGGGAACACTGAAGCTTTCTTT CASSFDGPGQGNTEAFF
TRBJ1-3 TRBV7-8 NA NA TGTGCCAGCAGCTTAGACAGTCCCTCTGGAAACACCATATATTTT CASSLDSPSGNTIYF
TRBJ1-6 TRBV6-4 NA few TGTGCCAGTAGTGAGTTGGGTGGATATAATTCACCCCTCCACTTT CASSELGGYNSPLHF
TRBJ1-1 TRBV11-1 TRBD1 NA TGTGCCAGCAGCTTTCGGACAGGCCTCATGAACACTGAAGCTTTCTTT CASSFRTGLMNTEAFF
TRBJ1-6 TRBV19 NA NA TGTGCCAGTAGTGGGGCAGGGAGATCACCCCTCCACTTT CASSGAGRSPLHF
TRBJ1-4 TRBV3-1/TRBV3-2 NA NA TGTGCCAGCAGCCAGAAAACAGGGTATAATGAAAAACTGTTTTTT CASSQKTGYNEKLFF
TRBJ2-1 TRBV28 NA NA TGTGCCAGCAGTTTAGCGGAACCCTACAATGAGCAGTTCTTC CASSLAEPYNEQFF
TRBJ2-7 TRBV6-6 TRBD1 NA TGTGCCAGCAGTTTGGACAGGCAGTCCTACGAGCAGTACTTC CASSLDRQSYEQYF
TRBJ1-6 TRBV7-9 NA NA TGTGCCAGCAGCTTGGACGGGAATTCACCCCTCCACTTT CASSLDGNSPLHF
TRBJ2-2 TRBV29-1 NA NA TGCAGCGTTGAAGTTGGGACGGCGAACACCGGGGAGCTGTTTTTT CSVEVGTANTGELFF
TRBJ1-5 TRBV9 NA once TGTGCCAGCGGGACCTCCAATCAGCCCCAGCATTTT CASGTSNQPQHF
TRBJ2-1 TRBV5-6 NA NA TGTGCCAGCAGCTTGGCAGGGGCGGGGTACAATGAGCAGTTCTTC CASSLAGAGYNEQFF